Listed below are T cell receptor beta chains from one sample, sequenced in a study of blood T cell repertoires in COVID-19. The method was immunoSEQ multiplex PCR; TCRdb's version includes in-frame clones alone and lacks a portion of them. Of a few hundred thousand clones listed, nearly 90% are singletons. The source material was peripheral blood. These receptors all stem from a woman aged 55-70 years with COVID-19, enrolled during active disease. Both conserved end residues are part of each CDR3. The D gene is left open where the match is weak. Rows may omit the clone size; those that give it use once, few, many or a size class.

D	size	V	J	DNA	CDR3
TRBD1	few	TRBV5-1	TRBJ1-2	TGCGCCAGCAGCGCCCTACAGGGGCACTATGGCTACACCTTC	CASSALQGHYGYTF
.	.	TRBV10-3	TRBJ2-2	TGTGCCCATGCGGGATCCTTCACCGGGGAGCTGTTTTTT	CAHAGSFTGELFF
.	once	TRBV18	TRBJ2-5	TGTGCCAGCTCACCAGGGCAGGCCCAAGAGACCCAGTACTTC	CASSPGQAQETQYF
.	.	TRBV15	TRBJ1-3	TGTGCCACCAGCGGGATTGACAGGTTCTGGGGAAACACCATATATTTT	CATSGIDRFWGNTIYF
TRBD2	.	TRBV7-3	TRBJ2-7	TGTGCCAGCAGCTTAAGCGGGGGGGTAGGGACCTACGAGCAGTACTTC	CASSLSGGVGTYEQYF
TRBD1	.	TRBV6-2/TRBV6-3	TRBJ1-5	TGTGCCAGCAGTTATCGGACAGGGAGCATATACGTGGGCAATCAGCCCCAGCATTTT	CASSYRTGSIYVGNQPQHF
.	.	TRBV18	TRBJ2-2	TGTGCCAGCTCACCTACACGGGACACCGGGGAGCTGTTTTTT	CASSPTRDTGELFF
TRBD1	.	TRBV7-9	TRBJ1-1	TGTGCCAGCAGCTTCACAGGGGGCGATGAGGGTGAAGCTTTCTTT	CASSFTGGDEGEAFF
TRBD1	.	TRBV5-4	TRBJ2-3	TGTGCCAGCAGCTTCTTCGACAGGGGGACAGATACGCAGTATTTT	CASSFFDRGTDTQYF
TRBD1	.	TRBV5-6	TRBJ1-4	TGTGCCAGCAGCCCGACAGGGGGTGAAAAACTGTTTTTT	CASSPTGGEKLFF
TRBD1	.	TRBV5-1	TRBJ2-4	TGCGCCAGCAGCGATAGACAGGGGGATGCCAAAAACATTCAGTACTTC	CASSDRQGDAKNIQYF
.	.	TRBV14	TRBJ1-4	TGTGCCAGCAGCCAAGATCGACTGAAACTGTTTTTT	CASSQDRLKLFF
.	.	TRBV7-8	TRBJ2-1	TGTGCCAGCAGCTTAGGCGGGGGCCTACACAATGAGCAGTTCTTC	CASSLGGGLHNEQFF
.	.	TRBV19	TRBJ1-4	TGTGCCAGTAGTATAGGCGGACAGCCCGATTTAGGACTGTTTTTT	CASSIGGQPDLGLFF
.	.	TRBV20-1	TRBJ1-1	TGCAGTGCTAGTAAGACCCAGAATACAGCTAAGAACACTGAAGCTTTCTTT	CSASKTQNTAKNTEAFF
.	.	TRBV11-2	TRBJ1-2	TGTGCCAGCAGCCCAACGGGGGGGTACTATGGCTACACCTTC	CASSPTGGYYGYTF
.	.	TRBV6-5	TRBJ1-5	TGTGCCAGCAGTACCCCGGGGCCCCAGCATTTT	CASSTPGPQHF
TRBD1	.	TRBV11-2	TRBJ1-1	TGTGCCAGCAGCTTAGAATCCGGGACAGGGTCTGAAGCTTTCTTT	CASSLESGTGSEAFF
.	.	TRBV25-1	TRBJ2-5	TGTGCCAGCAGTGATAGAGAGACCCAGTACTTC	CASSDRETQYF
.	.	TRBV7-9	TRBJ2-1	TGTGCCAGCAGCTCGACAGGGACTGGCGATGAGCAGTTCTTC	CASSSTGTGDEQFF
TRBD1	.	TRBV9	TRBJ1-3	TGTGCCAGCACGCCTCAGGAGGGGGCAGTCGGAAACACCATATATTTT	CASTPQEGAVGNTIYF
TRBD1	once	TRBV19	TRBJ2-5	TGTGCCAGTAGCGGACAGGGGAGGGTTGCCCAGTACTTC	CASSGQGRVAQYF
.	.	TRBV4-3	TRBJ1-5	TGCGCCAGCAGCACGCGACAGGTCAATCAGCCCCAGCATTTT	CASSTRQVNQPQHF
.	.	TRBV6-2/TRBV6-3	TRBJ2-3	TGTGCCAGCAATTATCCTGATACGCAGTATTTT	CASNYPDTQYF
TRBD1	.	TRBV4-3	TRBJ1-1	TGCGCCAGCAGCCATCCGGACAGGGCTGGTGAAGCTTTCTTT	CASSHPDRAGEAFF
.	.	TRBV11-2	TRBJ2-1	TGTGCCAGCAGCTTACGAGGTGTGGCCATGCGTTCCTACAATGAGCAGTTCTTC	CASSLRGVAMRSYNEQFF
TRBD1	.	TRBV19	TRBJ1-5	TGTGCCAGTAGTACGACAGGGTTCCAGCCCCAGCATTTT	CASSTTGFQPQHF
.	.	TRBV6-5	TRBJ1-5	TGTGCCAGCAGAAGACAGTTAAATCAGCCCCAGCATTTT	CASRRQLNQPQHF
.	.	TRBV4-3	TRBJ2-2	TGCGCCAGCAGCCAAGAAGTAGGGGCCCCGATCACCGGGGAGCTGTTTTTT	CASSQEVGAPITGELFF
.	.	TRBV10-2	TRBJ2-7	TGCGCCAGCAGTGAGTCCGGGGGTTCTTACGAGCAGTACTTC	CASSESGGSYEQYF
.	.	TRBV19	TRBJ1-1	TGTGCCAGTACCTCCAGGGGACGAAACACTGAAGCTTTCTTT	CASTSRGRNTEAFF
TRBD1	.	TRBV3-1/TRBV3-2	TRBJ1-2	TGTGCCAGCAGCCAAGGGTGGGACAGGGGTGGTGGCTACACCTTC	CASSQGWDRGGGYTF
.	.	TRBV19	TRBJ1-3	TGTGCCAGTAGTATAGGTAACAGGATAGCTGGAAACACCATATATTTT	CASSIGNRIAGNTIYF
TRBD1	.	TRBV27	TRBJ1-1	TGTGCCAGCACCAAACAGGGGTTGAACACTGAAGCTTTCTTT	CASTKQGLNTEAFF
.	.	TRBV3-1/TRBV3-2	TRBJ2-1	TGTGCCAGCAGCCAAGAGGTCGCAGGGGCTTATAATGAGCAGTTCTTC	CASSQEVAGAYNEQFF
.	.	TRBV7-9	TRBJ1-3	TGTGCCAGCAGCCCCGAGGGGACAGGAAACACCATATATTTT	CASSPEGTGNTIYF
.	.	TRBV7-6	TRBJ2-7	TGTGCCAGCAGCTTAGGTTCAGGGCTTAGCTCCTACGAGCAGTACTTC	CASSLGSGLSSYEQYF
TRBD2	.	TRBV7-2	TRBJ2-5	TGTGCCAGCAGCACCGGACTAGCGGGGGGTGGCTGGGTGACCCAGTACTTC	CASSTGLAGGGWVTQYF
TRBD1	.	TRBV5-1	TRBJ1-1	TGCGCCAGCAGAGACAGGGAGACCACTGAAGCTTTCTTT	CASRDRETTEAFF
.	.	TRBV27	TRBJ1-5	TGTGCCAGCAGGCTGGTAGGCGGTCAGCCCCAGCATTTT	CASRLVGGQPQHF
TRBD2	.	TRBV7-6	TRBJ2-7	TGTGCCAGCAGCTTAGGGGGGGGAGCTAGCGGGAGGTCCTACGAGCAGTACTTC	CASSLGGGASGRSYEQYF
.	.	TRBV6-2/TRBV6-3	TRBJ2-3	TGTGCCAGCAGTTACTCGATTCTGGCAACAGATACGCAGTATTTT	CASSYSILATDTQYF
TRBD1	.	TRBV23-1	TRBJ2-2	TGCGCCAGCAGTCAAATCCCCATTACCGACAGGGGGCGCATCGGGGAGCTGTTTTTT	CASSQIPITDRGRIGELFF
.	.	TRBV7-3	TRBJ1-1	TGTGCCAGCAGCTTAGGTGGGCTTAACACTGAAGCTTTCTTT	CASSLGGLNTEAFF
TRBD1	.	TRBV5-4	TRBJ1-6	TGTGCCAGCAGCCGACGACAGGGGGATAATTCACCCCTCCACTTT	CASSRRQGDNSPLHF
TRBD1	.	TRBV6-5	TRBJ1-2	TGTGCCAGCAGTTCCTGGGACAGGGGAGTTTATGGCTACACCTTC	CASSSWDRGVYGYTF
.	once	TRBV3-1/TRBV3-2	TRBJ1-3	TGTGCCAGCAGCCACAGGGCTGGAAACACCATATATTTT	CASSHRAGNTIYF
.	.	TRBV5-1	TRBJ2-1	TGCGCCAGCTCTCGCGGGGACTACAATGAGCAGTTCTTC	CASSRGDYNEQFF
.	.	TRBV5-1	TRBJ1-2	TGCGCCAGCAGCCCACGGGTGGGTGGCTACACCTTC	CASSPRVGGYTF